What follows are 13 T cell receptor beta chains derived from one specimen sequenced in a study of blood T cell repertoires in COVID-19. The data were produced by immunoSEQ multiplex PCR, yet TCRdb's version contains in-frame clones alone and is incomplete. The sample contains some 310,000 clones, 75% to 90% of which appear only once. The sample comprised peripheral blood. The receptors here all came from a woman aged 25-40 years with COVID-19, enrolled during active disease.

This clone was detected a few times. The chain links TRBV9 to TRBJ1-2; no clear D. The CDR3 sequence is 14 residues long. Germline V CDR1 and CDR2: SGDLS, YYNGEE. Trimming stripped 0 bases from V and 6 bases from J, with 12 bases between. The CDR3 sequence: CASSVDAGRHGYTF. The CDR3 DNA reads as TGTGCCAGCAGCGTAGATGCAGGAAGGCATGGCTACACCTTC.

V is TRBV27 and J is TRBJ2-2; TRBD2 matches at 16 bases. Germline trimming cut 3 bases from V and 4 bases from J; bases unmatched to any gene: 11. The CDR3 totals 20 residues. Germline V gene data show CDR1 as MNHEY and CDR2 as SMNVEV (reference sequence). CDR3 in amino acids: CASSFRPGLAGGPSTGELFF. The CDR3 coding sequence is TGTGCCAGCAGTTTCAGACCGGGACTAGCGGGAGGGCCGAGCACCGGGGAGCTGTTTTTT.

CDR3 DNA sequence: TGCGCCAGCAGCCAAGATCGAGGCCCTAAGCACACAGATACGCAGTATTTT. Protein product: CASSQDRGPKHTDTQYF. The chain employs TRBV4-1 and TRBJ2-3; D remains ambiguous. Germline CDR1 MGHRA, CDR2 YSYEKL. V dropped 0 bases and J dropped 2 bases, with 15 bases sitting between them. CDR3 length equals 17 residues.

This chain links TRBV11-3 with TRBJ1-2; the D is unclear. This CDR3 has 13 amino acids. Trimming removed 4 bases at V and 6 bases at J, with 12 bases between. From germline, CDR1 is SGHNT and CDR2 YENEEA. The CDR3 loop reads CASSYPGRDGYTF. CDR3 nucleotide sequence: TGTGCCAGCAGCTACCCGGGGAGGGATGGCTACACCTTC.

This chain joins TRBV3-1 (or the pseudogene TRBV3-2) and TRBJ2-1, with TRBD2 matching over 11 bases. Germline CDR1 and CDR2: LGHDT and YNNKEL (reference sequence). V was clipped by 1 base and J by 5 bases; unmatched bases: 7. This CDR3 spans 17 amino acids. The CDR3 bases are TGTGCCAGCAGCCAAGTGTCGACTAGCGGGACCCACAATGAGCAGTTCTTC. The encoded protein is CASSQVSTSGTHNEQFF.

The rearrangement uses TRBV28 and TRBJ1-1; 7 bases are a match to TRBD1. CDR1 and CDR2 (germline): MDHEN, SYDVKM. V was clipped by 6 bases and J by 3 bases; unmatched bases: 10. The CDR3 extends over 15 amino acids. CDR3 loop: CASSTIKTGDTEAFF. The CDR3 coding sequence is TGTGCCAGCAGCACAATAAAAACAGGGGACACTGAAGCTTTCTTT.

This chain uses TRBV11-2 with TRBJ2-5, with 8 bases matching TRBD1. The germline gives CDR1 SGHAT, CDR2 FQNNGV. The V gene end was trimmed by 2 bases and the J gene end by 4 bases; junction bases not matched to a gene: 12. CDR3 length equals 17 residues. CDR3 nucleotides: TGTGCCAGCAGCTTATCGGCCGGCGGCAGGGGGCGAGAGACCCAGTACTTC. The encoded protein is CASSLSAGGRGRETQYF.

The rearrangement uses TRBV10-3 and TRBJ2-3, with 9 nucleotides matching TRBD2. V trimming: 0 bases; J trimming: 4 bases; junction bases outside the gene matches: 5. The V gene's germline CDR1 is ENHRY and CDR2 SYGVKD. The CDR3 is 16 amino acids. CDR3 in amino acids: CAISESVAGDADTQYF. The CDR3 bases are TGTGCCATCAGTGAGTCGGTAGCGGGGGACGCAGATACGCAGTATTTT.

The chain uses TRBV19 and TRBJ2-1; 11 bases map to TRBD1. The CDR3 is 14 amino acids. From germline, CDR1 is LNHDA and CDR2 SQIVND (reference sequence). V dropped 8 bases and J dropped 9; count of bases not matched to a gene: 9. The CDR3 sequence: CASSGTGGFGEQFF. Written as DNA, the CDR3 is TGTGCCAGTTCCGGGACAGGGGGGTTCGGTGAGCAGTTCTTC.

The chain uses TRBV5-4 and TRBJ1-6; no firm D call. This CDR3 is 14 amino acids long. The ends were cut back, 0 bases at V and 7 bases at J, with 8 bases in the middle. CDR1 is SGHNT, CDR2 YYREEE, per germline (reference sequence). DNA for the CDR3: TGTGCCAGCAGCTTGGCCACAGTCAATTCACCCCTCCACTTT. Protein sequence: CASSLATVNSPLHF.

V usage is TRBV30 and J usage is TRBJ1-4; D is undetermined. The CDR3 contains 13 residues. Trimming removed 3 bases from V and 0 bases from J, with 5 bases in between. Germline lookup yields CDR1 GTSNPN and CDR2 SVGIG (reference sequence). As DNA, the CDR3 is TGTGCCTGGAGGGGCGCAACTAATGAAAAACTGTTTTTT. This translates into CAWRGATNEKLFF.

CDR3 coding DNA: TGTGCCAGCTCCCACCTGGGCCAGGGTGCGCAGGAGACCCAGTACTTC. This sequence encodes CASSHLGQGAQETQYF. V gene TRBV18 combines with J gene TRBJ2-5, with D tentatively TRBD1 (5 bases). V was cut by 6 bases and J by 5 bases, with 22 bases left in between. The CDR3 totals 16 residues. The V gene's germline CDR1 is KGHSH and CDR2 LQKENI.

The rearrangement links TRBV4-1 to TRBJ1-4; no clear D. V lost 6 bases and J lost 0, with 11 bases in between. The CDR3 consists of 15 residues. Germline-derived CDR1 and CDR2 are MGHRA and YSYEKL. DNA of the CDR3: TGCGCCAGCAGGCCCACCGGTGCAACTAATGAAAAACTGTTTTTT. Amino acid sequence: CASRPTGATNEKLFF.